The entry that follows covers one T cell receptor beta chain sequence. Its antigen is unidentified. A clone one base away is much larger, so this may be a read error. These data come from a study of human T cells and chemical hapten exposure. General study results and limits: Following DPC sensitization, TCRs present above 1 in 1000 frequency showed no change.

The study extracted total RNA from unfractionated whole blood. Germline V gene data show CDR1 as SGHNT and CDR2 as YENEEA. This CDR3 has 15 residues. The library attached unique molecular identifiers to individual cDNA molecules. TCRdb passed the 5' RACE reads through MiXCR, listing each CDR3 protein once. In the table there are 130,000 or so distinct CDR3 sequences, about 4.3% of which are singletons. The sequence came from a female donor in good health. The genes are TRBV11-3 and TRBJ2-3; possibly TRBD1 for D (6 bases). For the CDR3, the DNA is TGTGCCAGCAGCTTAGGTGGGGGCTACACAGAGACGCAGTATTTT. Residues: CASSLGGGYTETQYF.